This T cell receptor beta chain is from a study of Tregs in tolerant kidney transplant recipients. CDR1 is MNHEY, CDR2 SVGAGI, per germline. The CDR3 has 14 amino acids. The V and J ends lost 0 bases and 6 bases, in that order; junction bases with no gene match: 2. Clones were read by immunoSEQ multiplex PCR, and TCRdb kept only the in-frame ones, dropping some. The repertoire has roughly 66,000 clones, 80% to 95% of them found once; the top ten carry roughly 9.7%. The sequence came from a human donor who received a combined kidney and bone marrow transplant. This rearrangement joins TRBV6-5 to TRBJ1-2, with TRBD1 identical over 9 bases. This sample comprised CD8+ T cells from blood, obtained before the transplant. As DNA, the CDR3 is TGTGCCAGCAGTTACTCCGGGACAGGGAATGGCTACACCTTC. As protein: CASSYSGTGNGYTF.